This entry lists 17 T cell receptor beta chains sequenced from one sample in a study of blood T cell dynamics during melanoma immunotherapy. Time point of the sample: week 3, after first cycle of checkpoint inhibitor. Using immunoSEQ multiplex PCR, the repertoire was profiled, and TCRdb retains in-frame clones only, with some absent. This table holds fewer than 20,000 clones, roughly 93% found once. The specimen was effector memory CD8+ T cells from blood, collected from a patient treated with checkpoint blockade. These receptors all stem from a human donor with melanoma.

The rearrangement links TRBV7-3 to TRBJ1-2, with TRBD1 identical over 8 bases. The CDR3 totals 16 residues. The V gene's germline CDR1 is SGHTA and CDR2 FQGTGA. J lost 6 bases, V lost 3 bases, and 12 bases had no gene match. The CDR3 coding sequence is TGTGCCAGCAGCTTGTCGGGACAGGAGATTCGGCATGGCTACACCTTC. Its translation is CASSLSGQEIRHGYTF.

The CDR3 DNA follows: TGTGCCAGCAGCTCTCTAGCGGGAGGGGTTGAGCAGTTCTTC. As protein: CASSSLAGGVEQFF. V and J are TRBV7-3 and TRBJ2-1; 12 bases line up with TRBD2. This CDR3 has 14 amino acids. With V trimmed by 4 bases and J by 9 bases, 4 bases remained unmatched. Germline CDR1 and CDR2: SGHTA and FQGTGA. The full variable domain, its missing parts supplied by reference TRBV7-3 and TRBJ2-1, is GAGVSQTPSNKVTEKGKYVELRCDPISGHTALYWYRQSLGQGPEFLIYFQGTGAADDSGLPNDRFFAVRPEGSVSTLKIQRTERGDSAVYLCASSSLAGGVEQFFGPGTRLTVL.

This rearrangement joins TRBV25-1 to TRBJ2-1; D could derive from TRBD1 or TRBD2 (6 bases each). The CDR3 totals 13 residues. Germline CDR1 and CDR2: MGHDK and SYGVNS. Trimming took 4 bases from V and 10 from J, leaving 14 bases between them. The CDR3 nucleotides read TGTGCCAGCAGTGGAACAGGGAGCGGGGAGCAGTTCTTC. It specifies CASSGTGSGEQFF.

V and J are TRBV19 and TRBJ2-1, with D possibly matching TRBD2 (7 bases). The CDR3 sequence is 15 residues long. Germline values: CDR1 LNHDA, CDR2 SQIVND (reference sequence). With 0 bases removed from V and 5 bases from J, the gap between germline ends came to 11 bases. The CDR3 nucleotides are TGTGCCAGTAGTATAGACGGGGGGCGGAACAATGAGCAGTTCTTC. This translates into CASSIDGGRNNEQFF.

V gene TRBV7-9 combines with J gene TRBJ2-3; D uncertain. The CDR3 contains 14 residues. V shed 5 bases and J shed 1 base, with 10 bases lying between them. Germline V gene data show CDR1 as SEHNR and CDR2 as FQNEAQ (reference sequence). The CDR3 DNA reads as TGTGCCAGCAGCACCAGCCGTCGCACAGATACGCAGTATTTT. Encoded protein: CASSTSRRTDTQYF.

The gene calls are TRBV9 and TRBJ2-5; D might be TRBD1 (7 bases). There are 17 residues in the CDR3. V lost 3 bases and J 5 bases, leaving 23 bases between the germline ends. Germline CDR1 SGDLS, CDR2 YYNGEE. The CDR3 nucleotides read TGTGCCAGCAGCGAGGGACTCCGGGACAGAGTGCCCGAGACCCAGTACTTC. This translates into CASSEGLRDRVPETQYF.

V usage is TRBV19 and J usage is TRBJ1-2; 8 bases align to TRBD1. Germline V CDR1 and CDR2: LNHDA, SQIVND (reference sequence). The CDR3 consists of 14 residues. Losses at the gene ends were 5 bases for V and 2 bases for J; bases not matched to a gene: 4. The CDR3 nucleotides are TGTGCCAGTAGTGCAGGGGGCGCGAACTATGGCTACACCTTC. Its translation is CASSAGGANYGYTF.

The CDR3 nucleotides read TGTGCCAGCAGCGTCGACAGGGGTGAACTGTTTTTT. It translates to CASSVDRGELFF. V is TRBV9 and J is TRBJ1-4; TRBD1 matches at 8 bases. V lost 2 bases and J lost 12; bases outside the gene matches: 3. CDR1 and CDR2 (germline): SGDLS, YYNGEE. The CDR3 runs 12 residues.

The rearrangement joins TRBV6-5 to TRBJ2-1; 8 nucleotides align to TRBD2. The CDR3 is made up of 13 amino acids. The germline gives CDR1 MNHEY, CDR2 SVGAGI. The trim removed 10 bases at V and 4 bases at J, leaving 6 bases unmatched. CDR3 loop: CATFLAGYNEQFF. As DNA, the CDR3 is TGTGCCACATTCCTAGCGGGTTACAATGAGCAGTTCTTC.

The chain recombines TRBV6-5 with TRBJ1-2; 9 bases align to TRBD1. CDR3 length: 15 amino acids. The germline V gene encodes CDR1 MNHEY and CDR2 SVGAGI. The J segment lost 4 bases and the V segment lost 4 bases, leaving 7 bases of the junction unmatched. The CDR3 bases are TGTGCCAGCAGTTTCCGGGACAGGGAGATCTATGGCTACACCTTC. It is translated as CASSFRDREIYGYTF.

This rearrangement joins TRBV2 to TRBJ2-1, with 11 bases that match TRBD2. In germline, CDR1 is SNHLY, CDR2 FYNNEI. The CDR3 is made up of 12 amino acids. Germline trimming cut 9 bases from V and 9 bases from J; bases unmatched to any gene: 4. The CDR3 DNA reads TGTGCCAGAAGGACTAGCGGGCTTGAGCAGTTCTTC. This gives the protein CARRTSGLEQFF.

The CDR3 nucleotides read TGTGCCAGCGGACTCTCATACGAGCAGTACTTC. Encoded protein: CASGLSYEQYF. The rearrangement uses TRBV27 and TRBJ2-7; D is possibly TRBD2 (5 bases). The germline V gene has CDR1 MNHEY and CDR2 SMNVEV (reference sequence). This CDR3 region has 11 residues. Between the trimmed V and J ends, which lost 8 bases and 4 bases, there was a span of 9 bases.

V usage is TRBV6-5 and J usage is TRBJ2-1; D is perhaps TRBD2 (6 bases). The length of the CDR3 is 14 residues. Trimming stripped 4 bases from V and 10 bases from J, with 17 bases between. Germline assignment: CDR1 MNHEY and CDR2 SVGAGI. CDR3 in amino acids: CASSSLGAGMEQFF. DNA for the CDR3: TGTGCCAGCAGTTCCTTGGGCGCGGGGATGGAGCAGTTCTTC.

Only a few counts were recorded for this clone. This rearrangement joins TRBV28 to TRBJ2-7; the D is unclear. The germline gives CDR1 MDHEN, CDR2 SYDVKM. With 2 bases removed from V and 4 bases from J, the gap between germline ends came to 9 bases. The CDR3 runs to 13 residues. CDR3 loop: CASSLGQGYEQYF. The CDR3 DNA reads as TGTGCCAGCAGTTTAGGTCAAGGTTACGAGCAGTACTTC.

The chain is built from TRBV5-6 and TRBJ1-2; D is uncertain. CDR1 SGHDT and CDR2 YYEEEE come from the germline V gene. Trimming left V 5 bases short and J 4 bases short, with 9 bases between. The CDR3 runs to 12 residues. The CDR3 is CASRTAGYGYTF. Written as DNA, the CDR3 is TGTGCCAGCAGGACGGCCGGCTATGGCTACACCTTC. Together with reference TRBV5-6 and TRBJ1-2, the CDR3 gives the full variable domain: DAGVTQSPTHLIKTRGQQVTLRCSPKSGHDTVSWYQQALGQGPQFIFQYYEEEERQRGNFPDRFSGHQFPNYSSELNVNALLLGDSALYLCASRTAGYGYTFGSGTRLTVV.

The chain uses TRBV11-1 and TRBJ2-7; D not resolved. CDR1 SGHAT and CDR2 FQDESV come from the germline V gene (reference sequence). Trimming cost V 0 bases and J 0 bases, with 6 bases left between them. The CDR3 spans 14 residues. The CDR3 sequence: CASSLADSSYEQYF. CDR3 DNA: TGTGCCAGCAGCTTAGCGGATAGCTCCTACGAGCAGTACTTC.

This chain joins TRBV28 and TRBJ1-1; D ambiguous. The germline V gene has CDR1 MDHEN and CDR2 SYDVKM. This CDR3 is built from 13 residues. The V end was cut by 5 bases, the J end by 6 bases, with 13 bases between. The CDR3, as DNA: TGTGCCAGCAGTCTCCCCGGAAGGTCTGAAGCTTTCTTT. This encodes CASSLPGRSEAFF.